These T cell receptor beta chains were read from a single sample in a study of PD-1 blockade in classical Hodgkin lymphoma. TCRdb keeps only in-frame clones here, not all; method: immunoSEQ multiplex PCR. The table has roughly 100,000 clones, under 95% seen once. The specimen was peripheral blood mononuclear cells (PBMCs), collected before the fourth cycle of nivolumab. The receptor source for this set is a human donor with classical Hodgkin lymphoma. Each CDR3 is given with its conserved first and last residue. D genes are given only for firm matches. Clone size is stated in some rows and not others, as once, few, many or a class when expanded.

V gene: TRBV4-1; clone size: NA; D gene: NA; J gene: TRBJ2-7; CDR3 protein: CASSQVLPGFLEYSPSYEQYF; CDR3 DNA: TGCGCCAGCAGCCAAGTCCTCCCAGGGTTCCTTGAGTATTCCCCGAGCTACGAGCAGTACTTC
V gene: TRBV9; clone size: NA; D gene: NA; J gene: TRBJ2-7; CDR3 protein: CASSVESKAYEQYF; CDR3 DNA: TGTGCCAGCAGCGTAGAGTCCAAAGCCTACGAGCAGTACTTC
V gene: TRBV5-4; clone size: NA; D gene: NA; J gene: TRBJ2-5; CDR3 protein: CASSLSGGPPGAQYF; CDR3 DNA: TGTGCCAGCAGCTTGAGTGGAGGACCCCCGGGGGCCCAGTACTTC
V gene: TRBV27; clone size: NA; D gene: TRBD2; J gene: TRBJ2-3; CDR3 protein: CASSPPEGRAIDTQYF; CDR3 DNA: TGTGCCAGCAGTCCCCCTGAGGGGAGGGCCATAGATACGCAGTATTTT
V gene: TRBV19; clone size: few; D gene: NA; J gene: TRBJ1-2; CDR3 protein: CASSIRGQARGYTF; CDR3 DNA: TGTGCCAGTAGTATCAGAGGGCAGGCCCGAGGCTACACCTTC
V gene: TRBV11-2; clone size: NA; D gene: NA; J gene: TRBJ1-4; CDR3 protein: CASSLVNEKLFF; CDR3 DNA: TGTGCCAGCAGCTTAGTAAACGAAAAACTGTTTTTT
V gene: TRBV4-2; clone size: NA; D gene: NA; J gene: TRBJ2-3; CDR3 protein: CASSQGGGNTDTQYF; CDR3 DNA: TGTGCCAGCAGCCAAGGGGGCGGAAACACAGATACGCAGTATTTT
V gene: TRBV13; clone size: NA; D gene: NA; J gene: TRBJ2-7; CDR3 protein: CASSLAGYEQYF; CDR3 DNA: TGTGCCAGCAGCTTAGCAGGGTACGAGCAGTACTTC
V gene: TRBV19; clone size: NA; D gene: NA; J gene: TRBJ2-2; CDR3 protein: CASSSLGPGELFF; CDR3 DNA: TGTGCCAGTAGTTCCCTGGGTCCCGGGGAGCTGTTTTTT
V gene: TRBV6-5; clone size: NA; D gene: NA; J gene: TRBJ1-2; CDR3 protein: CASSYSRGWDYGYTF; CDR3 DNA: TGTGCCAGCAGTTACTCGCGGGGTTGGGACTATGGCTACACCTTC
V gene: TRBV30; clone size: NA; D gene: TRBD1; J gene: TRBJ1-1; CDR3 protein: CAWISGGTGNTEAFF; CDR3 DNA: TGTGCCTGGATTTCCGGGGGGACAGGGAACACTGAAGCTTTCTTT
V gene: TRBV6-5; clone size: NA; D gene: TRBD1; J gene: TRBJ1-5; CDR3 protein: CASRPGGLSGEPQHF; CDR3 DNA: TGTGCCAGCAGACCAGGGGGCCTCTCAGGAGAGCCCCAGCATTTT
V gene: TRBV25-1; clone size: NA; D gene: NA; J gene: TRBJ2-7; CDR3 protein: CASSVRHEQYF; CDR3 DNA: TGTGCCAGCAGTGTGCGGCACGAGCAGTACTTC
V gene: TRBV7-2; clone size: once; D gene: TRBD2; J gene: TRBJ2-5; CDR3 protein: CASSLGFQREWAETQYF; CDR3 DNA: TGTGCCAGCAGCTTAGGGTTCCAGCGGGAGTGGGCAGAGACCCAGTACTTC
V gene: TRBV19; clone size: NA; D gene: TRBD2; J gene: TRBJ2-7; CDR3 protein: CASSPGRTSGRNEQYF; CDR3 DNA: TGTGCCAGTAGTCCCGGTAGGACTAGCGGGAGAAACGAGCAGTACTTC
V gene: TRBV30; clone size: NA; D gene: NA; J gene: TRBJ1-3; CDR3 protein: CAWTGPGNTIYF; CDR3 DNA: TGTGCCTGGACAGGTCCTGGAAACACCATATATTTT
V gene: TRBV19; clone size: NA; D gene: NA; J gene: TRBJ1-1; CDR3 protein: CASSIGLTEAFF; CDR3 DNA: TGTGCCAGTAGTATCGGACTCACTGAAGCTTTCTTT
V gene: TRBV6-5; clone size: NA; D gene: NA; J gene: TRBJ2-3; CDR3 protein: CASSYRTIPTDTQYF; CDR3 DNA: TGTGCCAGCAGTTACAGGACTATCCCCACAGATACGCAGTATTTT
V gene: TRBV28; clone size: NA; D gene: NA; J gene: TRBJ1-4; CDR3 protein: CATRRGATNEKLFF; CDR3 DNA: TGTGCCACCCGGAGGGGGGCAACTAATGAAAAACTGTTTTTT
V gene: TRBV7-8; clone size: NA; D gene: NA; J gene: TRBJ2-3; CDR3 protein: CASTEPTDTQYF; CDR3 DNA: TGTGCCAGCACCGAACCAACAGATACGCAGTATTTT
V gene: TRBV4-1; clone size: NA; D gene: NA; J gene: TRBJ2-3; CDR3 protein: CASSQVFEAGSTDTQYF; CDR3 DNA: TGCGCCAGCAGCCAAGTTTTCGAGGCGGGGAGCACAGATACGCAGTATTTT
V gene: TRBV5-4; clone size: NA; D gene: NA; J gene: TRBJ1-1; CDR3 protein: CASSFGSGRTRSRAFF; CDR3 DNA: TGTGCCAGCAGCTTTGGGTCGGGCAGAACCAGATCGAGGGCTTTCTTT
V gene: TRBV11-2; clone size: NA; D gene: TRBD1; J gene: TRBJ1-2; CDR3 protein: CASSLGGLGTGHYGYTF; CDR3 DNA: TGTGCCAGCAGCTTGGGGGGATTGGGGACAGGGCACTATGGCTACACCTTC
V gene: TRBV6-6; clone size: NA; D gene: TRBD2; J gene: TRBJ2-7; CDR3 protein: CASSRGTSGIYEQYF; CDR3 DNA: TGTGCCAGCAGTCGAGGGACTAGCGGGATCTACGAGCAGTACTTC
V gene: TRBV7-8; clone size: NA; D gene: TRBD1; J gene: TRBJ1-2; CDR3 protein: CASSLTGTEGSYGYTF; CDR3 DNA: TGTGCCAGCAGCTTAACCGGGACAGAGGGTTCGTATGGCTACACCTTC
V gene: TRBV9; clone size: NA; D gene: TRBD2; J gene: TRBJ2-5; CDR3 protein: CASSVGQREGGETQYF; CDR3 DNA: TGTGCCAGCAGCGTGGGTCAGCGGGAGGGCGGGGAGACCCAGTACTTC
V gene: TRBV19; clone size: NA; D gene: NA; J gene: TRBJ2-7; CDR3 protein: CASSEGASLEQYF; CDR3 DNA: TGTGCCAGTAGCGAAGGGGCTTCGTTGGAGCAGTACTTC
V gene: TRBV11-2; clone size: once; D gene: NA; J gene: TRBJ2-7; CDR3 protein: CASSWRVHEQYF; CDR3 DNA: TGTGCCAGCAGCTGGAGGGTCCACGAGCAGTACTTC
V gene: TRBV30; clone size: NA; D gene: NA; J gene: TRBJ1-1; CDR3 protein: CAWSGLLMRTEAFF; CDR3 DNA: TGTGCCTGGAGCGGACTCTTAATGAGGACTGAAGCTTTCTTT
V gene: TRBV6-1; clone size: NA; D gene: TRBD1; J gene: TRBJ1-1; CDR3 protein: CASRSGTVNTEAFF; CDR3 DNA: TGTGCCAGCAGATCCGGGACAGTTAACACTGAAGCTTTCTTT
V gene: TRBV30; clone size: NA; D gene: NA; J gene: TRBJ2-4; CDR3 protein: CAWSQVLGTKNIQYF; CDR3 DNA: TGTGCCTGGAGTCAGGTGCTTGGTACCAAAAACATTCAGTACTTC
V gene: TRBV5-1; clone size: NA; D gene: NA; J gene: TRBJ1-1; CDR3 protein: CASSLDGVNTEAFF; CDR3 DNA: TGCGCCAGCAGCTTGGATGGCGTGAACACTGAAGCTTTCTTT
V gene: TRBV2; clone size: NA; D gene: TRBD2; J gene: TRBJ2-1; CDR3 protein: CASKSGKGNEQFF; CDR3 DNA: TGTGCCAGCAAGAGCGGGAAGGGAAATGAGCAGTTCTTC
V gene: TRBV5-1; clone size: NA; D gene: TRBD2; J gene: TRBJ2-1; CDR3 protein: CASSLLISGRSYNEQFF; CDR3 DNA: TGCGCCAGCAGCCTTCTTATAAGCGGGAGGTCCTACAATGAGCAGTTCTTC
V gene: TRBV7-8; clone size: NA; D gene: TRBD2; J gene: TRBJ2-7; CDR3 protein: CASSLAGEDEQYF; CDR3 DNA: TGTGCCAGCAGTCTAGCGGGAGAGGACGAGCAGTACTTC
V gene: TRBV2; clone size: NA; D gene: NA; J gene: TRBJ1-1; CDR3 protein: CAGSGNTEAFF; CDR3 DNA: TGTGCCGGGTCGGGGAACACTGAAGCTTTCTTT
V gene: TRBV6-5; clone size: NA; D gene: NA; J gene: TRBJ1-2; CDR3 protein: CASSLRDGGKGTF; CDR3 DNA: TGTGCCAGCAGTCTCCGGGACGGGGGCAAGGGCACCTTC
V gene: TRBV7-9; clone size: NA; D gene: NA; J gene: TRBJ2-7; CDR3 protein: CASSLIRSYEQYF; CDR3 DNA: TGTGCCAGCAGCTTAATAAGGTCCTACGAGCAGTACTTC
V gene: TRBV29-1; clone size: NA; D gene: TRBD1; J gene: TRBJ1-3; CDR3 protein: CSGAGGSGNTIYF; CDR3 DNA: TGCAGCGGTGCAGGGGGCTCTGGAAACACCATATATTTT
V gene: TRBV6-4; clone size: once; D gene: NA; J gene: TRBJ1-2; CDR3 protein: CASSARPGEGYTF; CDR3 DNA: TGTGCCAGCAGTGCCAGGCCCGGTGAGGGCTACACCTTC
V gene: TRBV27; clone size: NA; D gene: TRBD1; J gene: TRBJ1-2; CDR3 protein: CASSSTGGYGYTF; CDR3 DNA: TGTGCCAGCAGTTCTACAGGGGGCTATGGCTACACCTTC
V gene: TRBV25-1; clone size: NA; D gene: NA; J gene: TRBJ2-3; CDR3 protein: CASSALAGDTQYF; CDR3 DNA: TGTGCCAGCAGTGCCCTTGCGGGAGATACGCAGTATTTT